This T cell receptor (beta chain) was recorded in a study of blood T cell repertoires in COVID-19. Study in general: The origin of the acute and convalescent COVID-19 samples was the United States, Italy and Spain. Sources were T cells, B-cell-depleted T cells, or PBMCs; the material itself was cDNA or gDNA.

With V trimmed by 3 bases and J by 3 bases, 9 bases remained unmatched. This CDR3 spans 16 amino acids. The germline gives CDR1 MDHEN, CDR2 SYDVKM. Authors' processing steps: Cell counts per sample came from amplifying reference gene primers. The data were produced by immunoSEQ multiplex PCR, yet TCRdb's version contains in-frame clones alone and is incomplete. D and trimming come from the DNA, and the V and J calls and clone size come from that table. The data contain tens of thousands of clones, 65% to 90% of them seen just once; the ten biggest clones take up roughly 11%. This clonotype originated in a man aged 70 or older with active or convalescent COVID-19. Sample: peripheral blood. This chain connects TRBV28 to TRBJ1-2; 8 bases align to TRBD1. Here the CDR3 reads CASSFRGRGRYYGYTF. CDR3 DNA: TGTGCCAGCAGTTTTCGGGGCAGGGGGCGGTACTATGGCTACACCTTC.